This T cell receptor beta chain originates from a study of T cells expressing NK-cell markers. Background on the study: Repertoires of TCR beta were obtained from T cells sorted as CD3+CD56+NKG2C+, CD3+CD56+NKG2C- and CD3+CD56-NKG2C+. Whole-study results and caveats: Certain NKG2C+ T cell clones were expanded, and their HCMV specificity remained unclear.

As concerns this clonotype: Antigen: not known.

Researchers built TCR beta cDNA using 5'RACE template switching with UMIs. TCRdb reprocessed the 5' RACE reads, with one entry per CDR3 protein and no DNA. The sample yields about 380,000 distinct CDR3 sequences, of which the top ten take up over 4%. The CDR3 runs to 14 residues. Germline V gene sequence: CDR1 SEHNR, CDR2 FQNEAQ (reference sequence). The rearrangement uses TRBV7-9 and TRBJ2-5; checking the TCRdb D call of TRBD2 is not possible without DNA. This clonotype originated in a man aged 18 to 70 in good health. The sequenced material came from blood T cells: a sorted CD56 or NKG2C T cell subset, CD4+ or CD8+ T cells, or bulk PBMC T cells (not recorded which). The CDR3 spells CAIRGAREQETQYF. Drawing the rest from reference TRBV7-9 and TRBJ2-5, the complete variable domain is DTGVSQNPRHKITKRGQNVTFRCDPISEHNRLYWYRQTLGQGPEFLTYFQNEAQLEKSRLLSDRFSAERPKGSFSTLEIQRTEQGDSAMYLCAIRGAREQETQYFGPGTRLLVL.